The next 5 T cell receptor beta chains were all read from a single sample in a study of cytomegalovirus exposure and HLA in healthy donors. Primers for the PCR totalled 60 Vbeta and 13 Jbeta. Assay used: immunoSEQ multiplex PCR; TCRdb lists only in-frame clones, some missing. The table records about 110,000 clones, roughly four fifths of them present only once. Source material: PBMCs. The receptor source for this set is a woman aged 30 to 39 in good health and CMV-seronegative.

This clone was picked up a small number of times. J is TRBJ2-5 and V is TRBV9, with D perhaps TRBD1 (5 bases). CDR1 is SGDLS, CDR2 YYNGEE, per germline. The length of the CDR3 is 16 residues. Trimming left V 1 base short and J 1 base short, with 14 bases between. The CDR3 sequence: CASSVRGAGIQETQYF. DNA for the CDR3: TGTGCCAGCAGCGTAAGGGGTGCCGGCATCCAAGAGACCCAGTACTTC.

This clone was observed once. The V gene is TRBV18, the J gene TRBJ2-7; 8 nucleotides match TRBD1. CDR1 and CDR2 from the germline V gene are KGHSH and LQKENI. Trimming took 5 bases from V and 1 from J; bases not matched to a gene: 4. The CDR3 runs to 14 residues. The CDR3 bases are TGTGCCAGCTCATCTGGACAGGGATCCTACGAGCAGTACTTC. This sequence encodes CASSSGQGSYEQYF.

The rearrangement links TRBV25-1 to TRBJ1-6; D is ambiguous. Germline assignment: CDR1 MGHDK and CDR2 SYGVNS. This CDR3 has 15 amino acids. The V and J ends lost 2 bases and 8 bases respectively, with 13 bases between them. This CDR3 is CASSESPPIDSPLHF. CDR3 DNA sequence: TGTGCCAGCAGTGAAAGCCCCCCGATCGATTCACCCCTCCACTTT.

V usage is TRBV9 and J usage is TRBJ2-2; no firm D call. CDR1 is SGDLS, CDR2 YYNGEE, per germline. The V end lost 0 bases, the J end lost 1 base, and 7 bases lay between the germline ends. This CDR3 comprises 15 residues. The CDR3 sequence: CASSVGAENTGELFF. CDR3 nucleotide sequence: TGTGCCAGCAGCGTAGGGGCAGAGAACACCGGGGAGCTGTTTTTT.

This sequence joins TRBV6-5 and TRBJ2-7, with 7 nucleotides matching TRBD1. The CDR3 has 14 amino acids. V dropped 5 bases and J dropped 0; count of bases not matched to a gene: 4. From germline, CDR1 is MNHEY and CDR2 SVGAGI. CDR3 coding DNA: TGTGCCAGCAGTGGAAGGGACAGCTCCTACGAGCAGTACTTC. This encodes CASSGRDSSYEQYF.